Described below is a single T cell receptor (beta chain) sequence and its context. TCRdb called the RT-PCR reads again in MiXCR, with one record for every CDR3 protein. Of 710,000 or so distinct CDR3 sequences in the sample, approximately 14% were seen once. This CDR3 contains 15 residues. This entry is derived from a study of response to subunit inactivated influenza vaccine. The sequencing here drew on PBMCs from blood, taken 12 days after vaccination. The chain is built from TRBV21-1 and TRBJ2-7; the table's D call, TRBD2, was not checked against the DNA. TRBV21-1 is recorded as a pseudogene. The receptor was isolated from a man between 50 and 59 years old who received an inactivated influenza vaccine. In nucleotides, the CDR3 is TGTGCCAGCAGCAGCGAGCGGGAACCGGACTACGAGCAGTACTTC. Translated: CASSSEREPDYEQYF.